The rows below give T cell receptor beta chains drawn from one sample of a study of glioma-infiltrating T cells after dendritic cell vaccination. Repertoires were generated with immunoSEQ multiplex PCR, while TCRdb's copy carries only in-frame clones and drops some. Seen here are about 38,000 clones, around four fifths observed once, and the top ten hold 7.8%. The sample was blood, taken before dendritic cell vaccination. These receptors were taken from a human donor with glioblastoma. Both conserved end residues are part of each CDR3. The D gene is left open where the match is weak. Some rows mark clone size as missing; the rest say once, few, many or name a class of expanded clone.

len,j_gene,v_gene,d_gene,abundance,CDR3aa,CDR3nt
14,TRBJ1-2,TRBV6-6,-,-,CASVTREPNYGYTF,TGTGCCAGCGTAACCAGGGAACCTAACTATGGCTACACCTTC
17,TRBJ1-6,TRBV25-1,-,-,CASSGREQGSYNSPLHF,TGTGCCAGCAGTGGTCGGGAACAGGGCTCCTATAATTCACCCCTCCACTTT
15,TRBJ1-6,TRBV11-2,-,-,CASSLEGTRNSPLHF,TGTGCCAGCAGCTTAGAAGGGACAAGGAATTCACCCCTCCACTTT
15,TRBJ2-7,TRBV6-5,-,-,CASSYGGVGSYEQYF,TGTGCCAGCAGTTACGGAGGAGTGGGATCCTACGAGCAGTACTTC
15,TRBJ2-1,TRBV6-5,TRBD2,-,CASSPSGGPNNEQFF,TGTGCCAGCAGCCCAAGCGGGGGGCCGAACAATGAGCAGTTCTTC
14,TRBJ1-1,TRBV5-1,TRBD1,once,CASSLVRTGAEAFF,TGCGCCAGCAGCTTGGTCCGGACAGGGGCTGAAGCTTTCTTT
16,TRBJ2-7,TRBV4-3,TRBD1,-,CASSQDQGTGSYEQYF,TGCGCCAGCAGCCAAGATCAGGGGACAGGCTCCTACGAGCAGTACTTC
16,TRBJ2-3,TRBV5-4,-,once,CASSFGGHSNTDTQYF,TGTGCCAGCAGCTTCGGCGGACACTCAAACACAGATACGCAGTATTTT
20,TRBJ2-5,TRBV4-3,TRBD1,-,CASSLNHLQGANNNEETQYF,TGCGCCAGCAGCCTCAACCACCTCCAGGGGGCGAACAATAACGAGGAGACCCAGTACTTC
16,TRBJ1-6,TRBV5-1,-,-,CASSLASGTNNSPLHF,TGCGCCAGCAGCTTGGCATCGGGAACCAATAATTCCCCCCTCCACTTT
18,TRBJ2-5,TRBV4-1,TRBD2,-,CASSQEGASGAEWETQYF,TGCGCCAGCAGCCAAGAGGGGGCTAGCGGGGCTGAGTGGGAGACCCAGTACTTC
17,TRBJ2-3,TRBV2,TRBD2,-,CASSPRLAGDFTDTQYF,TGTGCCAGCAGCCCTCGACTAGCGGGGGATTTCACAGATACGCAGTATTTT
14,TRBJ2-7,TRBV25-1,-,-,CASSEAGQTYEQYF,TGTGCCAGCAGTGAGGCGGGGCAGACCTACGAGCAGTACTTC
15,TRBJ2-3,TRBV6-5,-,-,CASSSGGRGSDTQYF,TGTGCCAGCAGTTCGGGGGGCAGGGGATCAGATACGCAGTATTTT
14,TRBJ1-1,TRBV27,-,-,CASSLKAGNTEAFF,TGTGCCAGCAGTTTAAAGGCAGGTAACACTGAAGCTTTCTTT
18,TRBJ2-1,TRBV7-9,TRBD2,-,CASSLGLLVAGDHNEQFF,TGTGCCAGCAGCTTAGGACTCTTGGTAGCGGGGGACCACAATGAGCAGTTCTTC
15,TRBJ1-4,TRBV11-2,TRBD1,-,CASSKGQGPNEKLFF,TGTGCCAGCAGTAAAGGACAGGGTCCTAATGAAAAACTGTTTTTT
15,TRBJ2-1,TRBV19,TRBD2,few,CASSIRTSGYNEQFF,TGTGCCAGTAGTATACGGACTAGCGGCTACAATGAGCAGTTCTTC
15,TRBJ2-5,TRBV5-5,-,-,CASSLEGMRTETQYF,TGTGCCAGCAGCTTGGAGGGGATGCGAACGGAGACCCAGTACTTC
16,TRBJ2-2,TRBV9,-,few,CASSVGGSTNTGELFF,TGTGCCAGCAGCGTCGGAGGAAGCACGAACACCGGGGAGCTGTTTTTT
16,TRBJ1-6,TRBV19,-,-,CASSSTRGPGASPLHF,TGTGCCAGTAGTTCGACCAGGGGTCCCGGCGCTTCACCCCTCCACTTT
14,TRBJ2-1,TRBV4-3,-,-,CASSQVWKVGEQFF,TGCGCCAGCAGCCAAGTGTGGAAGGTCGGGGAGCAGTTCTTC
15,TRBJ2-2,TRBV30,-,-,CAWKLGGGRAGELFF,TGTGCCTGGAAACTAGGGGGGGGGCGGGCCGGGGAGCTGTTTTTT
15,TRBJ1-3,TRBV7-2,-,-,CASSSGGVVGNTIYF,TGTGCCAGCAGCTCCGGGGGGGTGGTCGGAAACACCATATATTTT
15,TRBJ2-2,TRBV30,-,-,CAWSVRGFSTGELFF,TGTGCCTGGAGTGTACGGGGTTTTAGCACCGGGGAGCTGTTTTTT
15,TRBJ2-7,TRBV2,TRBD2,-,CASTGTSGGAREQYF,TGTGCCAGCACGGGGACTAGCGGGGGGGCTCGGGAGCAGTACTTC
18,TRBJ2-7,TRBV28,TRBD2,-,CASSFSLPRLAGVYEQYF,TGTGCCAGCAGTTTTTCGCTCCCGAGACTAGCGGGGGTCTACGAGCAGTACTTC
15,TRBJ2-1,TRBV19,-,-,CASKVGTQLYNEQFF,TGTGCCAGTAAGGTCGGGACTCAACTTTACAATGAGCAGTTCTTC
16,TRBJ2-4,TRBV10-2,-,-,CASSDRGSGAKNIQYF,TGCGCCAGCAGTGATAGGGGTAGCGGCGCCAAAAACATTCAGTACTTC
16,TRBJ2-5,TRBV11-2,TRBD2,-,CASSLAVIAGQETQYF,TGTGCCAGCAGCTTAGCCGTTATAGCGGGACAAGAGACCCAGTACTTC
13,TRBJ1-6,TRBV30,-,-,CAWVTGNNSPLHF,TGTGCCTGGGTTACAGGGAATAATTCCCCCCTCCACTTT
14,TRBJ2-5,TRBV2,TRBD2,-,CASSARGGGETQYF,TGTGCCAGCAGTGCGCGCGGGGGAGGAGAGACCCAGTACTTC
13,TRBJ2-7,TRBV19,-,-,CASSNSGIYEQYF,TGTGCCAGTAGTAACTCAGGGATCTACGAGCAGTACTTC
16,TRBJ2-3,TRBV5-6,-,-,CASSRWTVRRGDTQYF,TGTGCCAGCAGCCGGTGGACTGTGAGACGTGGAGATACGCAGTATTTT
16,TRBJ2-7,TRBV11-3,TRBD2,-,CASSSAKLAGFYEQYF,TGTGCCAGCAGCTCCGCGAAGCTAGCGGGGTTCTACGAGCAGTACTTC
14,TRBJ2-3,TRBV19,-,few,CASSTGLSTDTQYF,TGTGCCAGTTCAACAGGGCTTAGCACAGATACGCAGTATTTT
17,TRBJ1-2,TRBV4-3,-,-,CASSQIAGGGLLYGYTF,TGCGCCAGCAGCCAAATAGCCGGCGGGGGCCTGCTCTATGGCTACACCTTC
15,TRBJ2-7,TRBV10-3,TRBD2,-,CAISEETSGVYEQYF,TGTGCCATCAGTGAGGAGACTAGCGGGGTCTACGAGCAGTACTTC
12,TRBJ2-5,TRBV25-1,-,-,CASSRDRETQYF,TGTGCCAGCAGCAGGGATCGGGAGACCCAGTACTTC
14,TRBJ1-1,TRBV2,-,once,CASSRGVMNTEAFF,TGTGCCAGCAGCCGCGGGGTAATGAACACTGAAGCTTTCTTT